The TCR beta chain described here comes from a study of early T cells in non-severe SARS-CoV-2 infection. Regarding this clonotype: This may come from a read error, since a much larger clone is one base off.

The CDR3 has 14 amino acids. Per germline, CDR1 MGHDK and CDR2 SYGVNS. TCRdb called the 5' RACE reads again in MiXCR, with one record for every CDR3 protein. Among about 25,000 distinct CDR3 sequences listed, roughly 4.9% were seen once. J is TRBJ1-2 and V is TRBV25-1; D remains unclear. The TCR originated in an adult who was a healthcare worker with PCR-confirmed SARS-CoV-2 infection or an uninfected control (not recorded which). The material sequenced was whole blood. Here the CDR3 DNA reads TGTCCCAGCAGTGCCGGCAGTTTTAACTATGGCTACACCTTC. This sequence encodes CPSSAGSFNYGYTF.